The entry that follows covers one T cell receptor (beta chain) sequence. Researchers amplified the TCR beta CDR3 regions from RNA transcripts. With the HTBI primer set, the TCR CDR3 went through a first round of RT-PCR. TCRdb reprocessed the multiplex PCR reads with MiXCR, giving one entry per CDR3 protein. Of 600,000 or so distinct CDR3 sequences listed, more than 45% are singletons. If no ophthalmopathy progression occurred within 18 months, Graves' hyperthyroidism was stable. Disease duration under 2 months; hyperthyroidism patients were aged 18 to 65. Any patient presenting with uncontrolled infection, other autoimmune disease, pregnancy or lactation was left out. Clinical symptoms, serum thyroxine and TRAb, thyroid ultrasound and orbital computed tomography were used for the diagnoses. The CDR3 has 15 residues. V was pared by 6 bases and J by 7 bases, with 11 bases of the junction left unmatched. CDR1 and CDR2 (germline): SGHTA, FQGNSA.

The data were obtained in a study of T cells in Graves' hyperthyroidism and ophthalmopathy. This TCR derives from a young woman with Graves' hyperthyroidism. The V gene is TRBV7-2, the J gene TRBJ1-4; 7 nucleotides match TRBD1. Sequencing used peripheral blood or thyroid tissue (not recorded which). The CDR3 loop reads CASSPGGRGSEKLFF. CDR3 in DNA: TGTGCCAGCAGTCCGGGGGGCAGGGGGTCTGAAAAACTGTTTTTT. Based on the CDR3 plus reference TRBV7-2 and TRBJ1-4, the full variable domain is GAGVSQSPSNKVTEKGKDVELRCDPISGHTALYWYRQSLGQGLEFLIYFQGNSAPDKSGLPSDRFSAERTGGSVSTLTIQRTQQEDSAVYLCASSPGGRGSEKLFFGSGTQLSVL.